A selection of T cell receptor beta chains follows, all from one sample in a study of blood T cell repertoires in COVID-19. Generated by immunoSEQ multiplex PCR, the TCRdb table keeps only in-frame clones and is missing some. The sample lists approximately 210,000 clones; about 86% were seen once. Material: peripheral blood. These receptors came from a man in his forties or fifties with active or convalescent COVID-19. Each CDR3 is given with its conserved first and last residue. Each record gives: J gene, V gene, CDR3 protein.

J gene: TRBJ2-7
V gene: TRBV6-2/TRBV6-3
CDR3 protein: CASSYSQGLAGVYEQYF

J gene: TRBJ1-3
V gene: TRBV6-5
CDR3 protein: CASKGGNRGNTIYF

J gene: TRBJ1-5
V gene: TRBV18
CDR3 protein: CASSPKETGRRSNQPQHF

J gene: TRBJ2-1
V gene: TRBV3-1/TRBV3-2
CDR3 protein: CASSQVQGVPFF

J gene: TRBJ2-7
V gene: TRBV10-3
CDR3 protein: CASGLGPYEQYF

J gene: TRBJ1-1
V gene: TRBV5-1
CDR3 protein: CASRYSRTGKWAEAFF

J gene: TRBJ1-1
V gene: TRBV7-2
CDR3 protein: CASSLDRLNTEAFF

J gene: TRBJ2-7
V gene: TRBV7-2
CDR3 protein: CASSLGGTSTSEQYF

J gene: TRBJ1-2
V gene: TRBV3-1/TRBV3-2
CDR3 protein: CASSSGQGDGYTF

J gene: TRBJ1-2
V gene: TRBV6-5
CDR3 protein: CASGPRGRVGGGYTF

J gene: TRBJ1-1
V gene: TRBV27
CDR3 protein: CASSETGDLGTEAFF

J gene: TRBJ2-2
V gene: TRBV6-9
CDR3 protein: CASSHGHPELFF

J gene: TRBJ2-5
V gene: TRBV29-1
CDR3 protein: CSGGTAKETQYF

J gene: TRBJ2-2
V gene: TRBV27
CDR3 protein: CASSSTGTVNTGELFF